These 17 T cell receptor beta chains were all obtained from the same sample, sequenced in a study of beta chain features in type 1 diabetes. No antigens are known for them. Expressed TCRB transcripts got sequenced, as all isolated RNA was reverse transcribed. Profiled with immunoSEQ multiplex PCR; TCRdb holds only in-frame clones, not every one. The table lists about 52,000 clones, less than 55% of them singletons. Study-wide points: Moderate but significant shortening of TCRB CDR3s was recorded in all four CD4+ subsets from Type 1 diabetes patients.

What was sequenced was Tregs from blood. The receptors come from a man aged 30 to 39 with type 1 diabetes.

A few counts support this clone. This chain connects TRBV7-2 to TRBJ2-7, with 8 bases identical to TRBD2. The CDR3 runs 17 residues. The germline CDR1 and CDR2 sequences are SGHTA and FQGNSA. The V gene end was trimmed by 0 bases and the J gene end by 2 bases; junction bases not matched to a gene: 9. The CDR3 is CASSLAVTGGVPYEQYF. The DNA of the CDR3 is TGTGCCAGCAGCTTAGCGGTCACGGGAGGGGTACCCTACGAGCAGTACTTC.

There are a few counts of this clone. The chain has TRBV6-5 and TRBJ2-2; 13 bases map to TRBD2. Germline loops: CDR1 MNHEY, CDR2 SVGAGI. The J segment lost 16 bases and the V segment lost 8 bases, leaving 10 bases of the junction unmatched. The CDR3 runs 13 residues. The CDR3 DNA follows: TGTGCCAGCCGACTCACTAGCGGGAGGGCCGCGTTTTTT. Translating gives CASRLTSGRAAFF.

The chain uses TRBV6-1 and TRBJ1-1; D possibly corresponds to TRBD1 (5 bases). Germline lookup yields CDR1 MNHNS and CDR2 SASEGT. This CDR3 has 17 residues. V dropped 1 base and J dropped 7 bases, with 22 bases sitting between them. CDR3 loop: CASSEGVSVGEKIEAFF. The CDR3 nucleotides are TGTGCCAGCAGTGAAGGTGTGAGTGTAGGGGAAAAAATTGAAGCTTTCTTT.

The chain joins TRBV6-1 to TRBJ2-5; 7 bases are shared with TRBD1. V lost 0 bases, J lost 3 bases, and 4 bases stayed unmatched. CDR1 and CDR2 from the germline V gene are MNHNS and SASEGT. The CDR3 runs to 15 residues. The CDR3 spells CASSEALDREETQYF. The CDR3 DNA reads TGTGCCAGCAGTGAAGCGTTAGACAGGGAAGAGACCCAGTACTTC.

This clone was picked up a small number of times. The chain uses TRBV5-4 and TRBJ1-3; D uncertain. This CDR3 is 16 amino acids long. Trimming shortened V by 1 base and J by 0 bases, and 11 bases separated the two germline ends. CDR1 and CDR2 from the germline V gene are SGHNT and YYREEE (reference sequence). CDR3 nucleotide sequence: TGTGCCAGCAGCTTGTATGGGCTATTCTCTGGAAACACCATATATTTT. It yields the protein CASSLYGLFSGNTIYF.

This clone was detected a few times. The V call is TRBV9, the J call TRBJ2-1, with TRBD1 matching 8 bases. Looked up from germline, CDR1 is SGDLS and CDR2 is YYNGEE. This CDR3 contains 18 residues. With V trimmed by 8 bases and J by 8 bases, 24 bases remained unmatched. The CDR3 is CASTKGQAKKLGNDEQFF. CDR3 coding DNA: TGTGCCAGTACGAAGGGACAGGCGAAGAAATTGGGAAACGATGAGCAGTTCTTC. Full variable domain (remainder filled in from reference TRBV9 and TRBJ2-1): DSGVTQTPKHLITATGQRVTLRCSPRSGDLSVYWYQQSLDQGLQFLIQYYNGEERAKGNILERFSAQQFPDLHSELNLSSLELGDSALYFCASTKGQAKKLGNDEQFFGPGTRLTVL.

The V gene is TRBV5-1, the J gene TRBJ2-4; 9 nucleotides align to TRBD1. CDR3 length: 14 residues. CDR1 and CDR2 from the germline V gene are SGHRS and YFSETQ. V gave up 1 base and J gave up 6 bases; unmatched junction bases: 2. CDR3 sequence reads: CASSLMGQGNIQYF. In nucleotides, the CDR3 is TGCGCCAGCAGCTTGATGGGACAGGGAAACATTCAGTACTTC.

The V call is TRBV4-1, the J call TRBJ2-2; the match to TRBD1 covers 7 bases. This CDR3 region has 15 residues. With 0 bases clipped from V and 9 bases from J, the junction kept 7 bases outside the gene matches. Per the germline V gene, CDR1 is MGHRA and CDR2 is YSYEKL. The CDR3 here is CASSQDLSGQRELFF. In DNA, the CDR3 is TGCGCCAGCAGCCAAGACCTCTCGGGACAGCGGGAGCTGTTTTTT.

The J gene is TRBJ2-1, the V gene TRBV4-3; tentative D call: TRBD2 (5 bases). CDR3 length: 16 residues. V shed 4 bases and J shed 4 bases, with 17 bases lying between them. Germline lookup yields CDR1 LGHNA and CDR2 YSLEER. CDR3 in DNA: TGCGCCAGCAGCCTCATAGCGAACCAACCTTACAATGAGCAGTTCTTC. It is translated as CASSLIANQPYNEQFF.

V is TRBV27 and J is TRBJ2-2; 7 nucleotides align to TRBD2. Germline CDR1 reads MNHEY; CDR2 reads SMNVEV (reference sequence). Trimming cost V 0 bases and J 8 bases; bases outside gene matches: 15. CDR3 length equals 18 residues. The CDR3 is CASSLSKLANPFIGELFF. The CDR3 DNA follows: TGTGCCAGCAGTTTATCGAAACTAGCGAACCCTTTCATAGGGGAGCTGTTTTTT.

The DNA for the CDR3 is TGTGCCAGCAGCTTGTTGTCAGGGATGATTCAAGAGACCCAGTACTTC. Encoded protein: CASSLLSGMIQETQYF. The chain employs TRBV5-4 and TRBJ2-5; D perhaps matches TRBD1 (5 bases). The CDR3 sequence is 16 residues long. Trimming pared 1 base from V and 2 bases from J, leaving 15 bases between. Germline V gene sequence: CDR1 SGHNT, CDR2 YYREEE (reference sequence).

V is TRBV6-5 and J is TRBJ2-1; weak D call: TRBD2 (6 bases). The V end lost 6 bases, the J end lost 9 bases, and 15 bases lay between the germline ends. Per germline, CDR1 MNHEY and CDR2 SVGAGI. This CDR3 contains 13 residues. CDR3 DNA sequence: TGTGCCAGCAGGGAGGCGGGGATCCCTGAGCAGTTCTTC. Protein: CASREAGIPEQFF.

The chain links TRBV20-1 to TRBJ2-1, with D possibly being TRBD1 (5 bases). Trimming stripped 3 bases from V and 15 bases from J, with 12 bases between. In germline, CDR1 is DFQATT, CDR2 SNEGSKA (reference sequence). This CDR3 has 10 amino acids. In DNA form, the CDR3 reads TGCAGTGCTAGTAATCTGGGGCGGTTCTTC. Its protein product is CSASNLGRFF.

With respect to this clone: One end of the junction does not line up with germline, which may come from a read error. The identical CDR3 is also encoded by other nucleotide sequences in the sample. CDR3 nucleotides: TGCGCCAGCTCACCTCTCGGACAGGGCGCCTCCTACGAGCAGTACTTC. This translates into CASSPLGQGASYEQYF. This chain connects TRBV18 to TRBJ2-7, with TRBD1 identical over 8 bases. Germline assignment: CDR1 KGHSH and CDR2 LQKENI. This CDR3 spans 16 amino acids. Drawing the rest from reference TRBV18 and TRBJ2-7, the complete variable domain is NAGVMQNPRHLVRRRGQEARLRCSPMKGHSHVYWYRQLPEEGLKFMVYLQKENIIDESGMPKERFSAEFPKEGPSILRIQQVVRGDSAAYFCASSPLGQGASYEQYFGPGTRLTVT.

This clone has only a few counts. The chain links TRBV5-5 to TRBJ2-5; TRBD2 agrees at 9 bases. The CDR3 sequence is 16 residues long. After removal of 4 bases from V and 0 bases from J, the junction contained 7 bases not matched to a gene. In germline, CDR1 is SGHKS, CDR2 YYEKEE (reference sequence). As DNA, the CDR3 is TGTGCCAGCAGCGGAGGGACTAGCCGTTACCAAGAGACCCAGTACTTC. This codes for CASSGGTSRYQETQYF.

V gene TRBV27 combines with J gene TRBJ1-1, with 7 positions matching TRBD1. V trimming: 7 bases; J trimming: 5 bases; junction bases outside the gene matches: 7. This CDR3 has 13 residues. Per the germline V gene, CDR1 is MNHEY and CDR2 is SMNVEV (reference sequence). The CDR3 here is CASTPRQGTEAFF. The CDR3, as DNA: TGTGCCAGCACGCCTAGACAGGGTACTGAAGCTTTCTTT.

The V call is TRBV28, the J call TRBJ1-4, with D possibly being TRBD1 (6 bases). This CDR3 has 13 amino acids. Germline CDR1 and CDR2: MDHEN and SYDVKM. V was shortened by 7 bases and J by 8 bases, with 14 bases between the two germline ends. This CDR3 reads CASTGGAGEKLFF. The DNA of the CDR3 is TGTGCCAGCACGGGGGGCGCGGGGGAAAAACTGTTTTTT.